The 5 T cell receptor beta chains given below trace back to one sample, sequenced in a study of CXCR3-negative and CXCR3-positive naive CD8 T cells. Overall study findings and caveats: CXCR3-expressing naive cells carried TRB CDR3s more hydrophobic than those of CXCR3-negative naive cells.

Their cognate antigens are unknown. UMI-labeled TRB cDNA libraries were prepared by 5' RACE. TCRdb reprocessed the 5' RACE reads, with one entry per CDR3 protein and no DNA. This table holds around 5,000 distinct CDR3 sequences. Sequencing input: naive CXCR3+ CD8+ T cells from blood. Subset meaning: CD45RO-CCR7+CD27+CD95- naive CD8+ T cells expressing CXCR3 (TNR3+). All receptors come from a human donor in good health. Some clones in this sample may be carry-over from other donors' samples.

This chain connects TRBV28 to TRBJ1-2. This CDR3 has 15 amino acids. The germline CDR1 and CDR2 sequences are MDHEN and SYDVKM. The CDR3 spells CASSLLEGTNYGYTF.

The chain has TRBV15 and TRBJ2-1; there is no DNA to check the TCRdb D call of TRBD1. The germline V gene has CDR1 LNHNV and CDR2 YYDKDF (reference sequence). The CDR3 runs to 15 residues. The CDR3 is CATRDRDRVFDEQFF.

This clonotype is deemed medium-sized by its frequency. V is TRBV25-1 and J is TRBJ1-1; the D call from TCRdb, TRBD1, cannot be confirmed without DNA. CDR3 length equals 13 residues. The germline CDR1 and CDR2 sequences are MGHDK and SYGVNS. The CDR3 sequence is CASRPGGAPWAFF.

This clonotype is deemed medium-sized by its frequency. J is TRBJ1-2 and V is TRBV19; TCRdb picks TRBD1, but there is no DNA to check that call. Per germline, CDR1 LNHDA and CDR2 SQIVND (reference sequence). The CDR3 totals 11 residues. CDR3 loop: CASTTGDGYTF.

According to its frequency, this clonotype is medium-sized (0.01 to 0.1%). The V call is TRBV29-1, the J call TRBJ1-2; TCRdb gives TRBD1 as the D gene, but with no DNA this cannot be confirmed. CDR3 length: 11 residues. The V gene's germline CDR1 is SQVTM and CDR2 ANQGSEA. The CDR3 region is CSVVWGDGHTF.